A selection of T cell receptor beta chains follows, all from one sample in a study of T cell repertoires in cytomegalovirus infection. No antigen has been identified for these receptors. MiXCR, applied by TCRdb to the reads, yields one record per CDR3 protein. Of about 830,000 distinct CDR3 sequences in the sample, around a third are singletons; the top ten hold under 15%. Sequencing was performed on cultured CD8+ T cells from PBMCs, taken from culture after CMV antigen stimulation. Receptors were obtained from a human donor in good health (CMV status not recorded). Some clones in this sample may be carry-over from other donors' samples. The CDR3 runs from the conserved cysteine through the conserved F or W. D genes are given only for firm matches. The size of a clone is reported for some rows only, either as once, few or many, or as a class for expanded clones.

cdr3_nt cdr3_aa j_call v_call d_call clone_size
TGTGCCAGCATCCCGCACCCCTATCTGGGGAAGGAGAGCCACACTGAAGCTTTCTTT CASIPHPYLGKESHTEAFF TRBJ1-1 TRBV7-9 NA NA
TGTGCCAGCAGCTCGAGACTGGGGGTCACTGAAGCTTTCTTT CASSSRLGVTEAFF TRBJ1-1 TRBV7-8 NA many
TGTGCCAGCAGCTTGTTAGCTGTCGATACGCAGTATTTT CASSLLAVDTQYF TRBJ2-3 TRBV7-9 NA few
TGTGCCAGCAGGGTGGAAGCGGGTAGACAAGAGACCCAGTACTTC CASRVEAGRQETQYF TRBJ2-5 TRBV7-6 NA many
TGCGCCAGCAGCCCGTCCCCTGGGGGGGTGCCCTACAATGAGCAGTTCTTC CASSPSPGGVPYNEQFF TRBJ2-1 TRBV4-1 TRBD2 few
TGTGCCAGTTCTGAGTCTGGAAACACCATATATTTT CASSESGNTIYF TRBJ1-3 TRBV28 NA NA
TGTGCCAGCAGCCAAAGGGCCCGTCCACCCCTGAACACTGAAGCTTTCTTT CASSQRARPPLNTEAFF TRBJ1-1 TRBV7-3 NA many
TGTGCCAGCAGTCCCCGAGGAGCGATTAATGAGCAGTTCTTC CASSPRGAINEQFF TRBJ2-1 TRBV6-6 NA few
TGTGCCAGCAGCCAACATGAGCGGGGAGGGAATGAGCAGTTCTTC CASSQHERGGNEQFF TRBJ2-1 TRBV4-2 TRBD2 few
TGCGCCAGCAGCCAAGATATGAAGCGGGATGAAAAACTGTTTTTT CASSQDMKRDEKLFF TRBJ1-4 TRBV4-1 NA NA
TGTGCCAGCAGCTTAGAACTAGTCGATGAGCAGTTCTTC CASSLELVDEQFF TRBJ2-1 TRBV7-2 NA many
TGCAGTGCGTCGTCGGCTAGCGGGGGCACTACCTACGAGCAGTACTTC CSASSASGGTTYEQYF TRBJ2-7 TRBV20-1 TRBD2 NA
TGCGCCAGCAGCCAAGATCGCGGGCAGTATCTTTATGGCTACACCTTC CASSQDRGQYLYGYTF TRBJ1-2 TRBV4-1 NA NA
TGTGCCAGCAGTATCATGGTAAACGAACCGCCGACTGAAGCTTTCTTT CASSIMVNEPPTEAFF TRBJ1-1 TRBV9 NA few
TGTGCCAGCAAAAACCGCACAGATACGCAGTATTTT CASKNRTDTQYF TRBJ2-3 TRBV2 NA few
TGTGCCAGCACCCCTAGGGTTGGAGGCCCGAACACTGAAGCTTTCTTT CASTPRVGGPNTEAFF TRBJ1-1 TRBV6-5 NA few
TGTGCCAGCAGCGGGAGCGCCCGTACAGATACGCAGTATTTT CASSGSARTDTQYF TRBJ2-3 TRBV9 NA NA
TGTGCCAGTAGTGTCCGGGACAGGATAAAGTATAGCAATCAGCCCCAGCATTTT CASSVRDRIKYSNQPQHF TRBJ1-5 TRBV19 TRBD1 NA
TGTGCCAGCAGTGAGGGGGACAGGGGGCTTCAGCCCCAGCATTTT CASSEGDRGLQPQHF TRBJ1-5 TRBV6-1 TRBD1 NA
TGTGCCAGCAGCTTAACCGGAGGGGCGTGGTACAATGAGCAGTTCTTC CASSLTGGAWYNEQFF TRBJ2-1 TRBV11-2 NA NA